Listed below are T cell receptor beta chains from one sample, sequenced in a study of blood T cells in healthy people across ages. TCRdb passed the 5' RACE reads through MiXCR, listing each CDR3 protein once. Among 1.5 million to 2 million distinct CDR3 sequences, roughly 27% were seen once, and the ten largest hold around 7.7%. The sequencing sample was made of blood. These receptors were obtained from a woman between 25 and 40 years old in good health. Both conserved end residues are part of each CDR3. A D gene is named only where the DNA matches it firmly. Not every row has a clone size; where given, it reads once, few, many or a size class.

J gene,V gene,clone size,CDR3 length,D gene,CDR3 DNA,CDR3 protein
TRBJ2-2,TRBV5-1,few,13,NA,TGCGCCAGCAGCTCGACTAGTAACGGGGAGCTGTTTTTT,CASSSTSNGELFF
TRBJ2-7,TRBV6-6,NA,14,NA,TGTGCCAGCAGATATACTACAGGGCCCTACGAGCAGTACTTC,CASRYTTGPYEQYF
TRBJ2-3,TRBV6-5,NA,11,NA,TGTGCCAGCACCCGGGTTGGAACGCAGTATTTT,CASTRVGTQYF
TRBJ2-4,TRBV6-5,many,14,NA,TGTGCCAGCAGTTACTCTCCAGGGGTTGGGGAGCAGTACTTC,CASSYSPGVGEQYF
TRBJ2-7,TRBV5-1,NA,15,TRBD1,TGCGCCAGCAGCTTGGGGGGACAGGGGGCTATCGAGCAGTACTTC,CASSLGGQGAIEQYF
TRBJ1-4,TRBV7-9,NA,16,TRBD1,TGTGCCAGCAGCCTAACCTCGGGACAGAGACATGAAAAACTGTTTTTT,CASSLTSGQRHEKLFF
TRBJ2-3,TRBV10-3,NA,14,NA,TGTGCCATCAGGGAGATCGCGGACACAGATACGCAGTATTTT,CAIREIADTDTQYF
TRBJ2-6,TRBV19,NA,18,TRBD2,TGTGCCAGTAGTATTGGGCTAGCGGGTTTCTCTGGGGCCAACGTCCTGACTTTC,CASSIGLAGFSGANVLTF
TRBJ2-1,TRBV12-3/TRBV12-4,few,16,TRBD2,TGTGCCAGCAGTCGGAGCGGGACCTCTCCCTACAATGAGCAGTTCTTC,CASSRSGTSPYNEQFF
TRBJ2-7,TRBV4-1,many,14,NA,TGCGCCAGCAGCCAAGAGGCTAGCACGTACGAGCAGTACTTC,CASSQEASTYEQYF
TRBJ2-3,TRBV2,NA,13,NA,TGTGCCAGCAGTGGTGAGGGTGTAGATACGCAGTATTTT,CASSGEGVDTQYF
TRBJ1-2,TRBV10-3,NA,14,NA,TGTGCCATCAGTGAAGGGATAGGTAACTATGGCTACACCTTC,CAISEGIGNYGYTF
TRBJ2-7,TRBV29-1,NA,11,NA,TGCAGCGTTGGGTTCTCCTGCGAGCAGTACTTC,CSVGFSCEQYF
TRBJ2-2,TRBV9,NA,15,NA,TGTGCCAGCAGCGTAGAAGGGGGTTACACCGGGGAGCTGTTTTTT,CASSVEGGYTGELFF
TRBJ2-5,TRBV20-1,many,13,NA,TGCAGTGCTAGGGGGGGGCATCAAGAGACCCAGTACTTC,CSARGGHQETQYF
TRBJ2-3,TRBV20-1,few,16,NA,TGCAGTGCTAGAGATCTTTCGGGCGGCCCCACAGATACGCAGTATTTT,CSARDLSGGPTDTQYF
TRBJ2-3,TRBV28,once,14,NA,TGTGCCAGCACTTTTAGGGGAACCACAGATACGCAGTATTTT,CASTFRGTTDTQYF
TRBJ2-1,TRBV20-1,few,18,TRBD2,TGCAGTGCTAGGTCATCTAGCGGGGGTCCCAGCCCCTACAATGAGCAGTTCTTC,CSARSSSGGPSPYNEQFF
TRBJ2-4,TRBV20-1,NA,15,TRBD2,TGCAGTGCTACCTCCTCGGGACTAGTAGGCAATGAGCAGTACTTC,CSATSSGLVGNEQYF
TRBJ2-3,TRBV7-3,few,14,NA,TGTGCCAGCAGCTTCCCGCCCCCCACAGATACGCAGTATTTT,CASSFPPPTDTQYF
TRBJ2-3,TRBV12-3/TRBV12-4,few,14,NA,TGTGCCAGCACCCGGACTCTCAGCTCAGATACGCAGTATTTT,CASTRTLSSDTQYF
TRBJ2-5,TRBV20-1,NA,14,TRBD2,TGCAGTGCTAGGTCCAGCGGGATGGGAAATGAGCAGTACTTC,CSARSSGMGNEQYF
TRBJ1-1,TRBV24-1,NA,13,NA,TGTGCCACCAGTGATCCTTGGACAGCTGAAGCTTTCTTT,CATSDPWTAEAFF
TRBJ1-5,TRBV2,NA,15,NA,TGTGCCAGCAGGGCGGACAGTTTGGGCAATCAGCCCCAGCATTTT,CASRADSLGNQPQHF
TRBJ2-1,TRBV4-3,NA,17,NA,TGCGCCAGCAGCCAAGGAGTCGGTAGCCTAACAGGGAATGAGCAGTTCTTC,CASSQGVGSLTGNEQFF
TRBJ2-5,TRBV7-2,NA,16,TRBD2,TGTGCCAGCAGCCGGGGACTAGCGGGGCCGCAAGAGACCCAGTACTTC,CASSRGLAGPQETQYF
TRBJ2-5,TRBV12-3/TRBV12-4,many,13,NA,TGTGCCAGCAGTTTAAGAGGTTCGGAGGCCCAGTACTTC,CASSLRGSEAQYF
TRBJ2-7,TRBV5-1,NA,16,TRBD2,TGCGTCAGCAGCTTCTCCTCTAGCGGGGTACAATTCGCCCAGTACTTC,CVSSFSSSGVQFAQYF
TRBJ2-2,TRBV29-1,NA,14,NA,TGCAGCGTTGAAGACCTAAGGCGGAACGGGGAGCTGTTTTTT,CSVEDLRRNGELFF
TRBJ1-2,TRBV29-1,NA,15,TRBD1,TGCAGCGTTGAAAGGGGGGCAGGGGGAAACTATGGCTACACCTTC,CSVERGAGGNYGYTF
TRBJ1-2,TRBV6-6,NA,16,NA,TGTGCCAGCAGCAACGGGGTTAGAGGGGAGTTCTATGGCTACACCTTC,CASSNGVRGEFYGYTF
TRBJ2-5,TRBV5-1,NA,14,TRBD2,TGCGCCAGCAGTTCCGTTAGCGGGGGAGAGACCCAGTACTTC,CASSSVSGGETQYF
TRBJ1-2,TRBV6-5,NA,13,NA,TGTGCCAGCAGTTACTCTAAGGGCTATGACTACACCTTC,CASSYSKGYDYTF
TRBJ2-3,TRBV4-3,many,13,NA,TGCGCCAGCAGCCAAGAGGGCGCCCCGGGGCAGTATTTT,CASSQEGAPGQYF
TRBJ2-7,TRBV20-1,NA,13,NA,TGCAGTGCTAGAGGGCTTGGGACTTACGAGCAGTACTTC,CSARGLGTYEQYF
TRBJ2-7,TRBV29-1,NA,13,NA,TGCAGCGTTGACGCGGTGTTATCCTACGAGCAGTACTTC,CSVDAVLSYEQYF
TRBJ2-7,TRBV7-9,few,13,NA,TGTGCCAGCGACCCAGGGGCTGGGGGAGAGCAGTACTTC,CASDPGAGGEQYF
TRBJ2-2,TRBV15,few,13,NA,TGTGCCACCAGCAGGAGGGGAGCCGGGGAGCTGTTTTTT,CATSRRGAGELFF
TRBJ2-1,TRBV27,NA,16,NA,TGTGCCAGCAGAGGGGGGGGGGACAGTGGCTACAATGAGCTGTTCTTC,CASRGGGDSGYNELFF
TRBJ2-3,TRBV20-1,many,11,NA,TGCAGTGCTCCGAGCACAGATACGCAGTATTTT,CSAPSTDTQYF
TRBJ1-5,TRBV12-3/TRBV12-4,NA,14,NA,TGTGCCAGCAGAGACTGGACGGACAATCAGCCCCAGCATTTT,CASRDWTDNQPQHF
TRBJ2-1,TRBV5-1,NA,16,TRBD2,TGCGCCAGCAGCTTGGAACCTAGCGGGGGAGGCAATGAGCAGTTCTTC,CASSLEPSGGGNEQFF
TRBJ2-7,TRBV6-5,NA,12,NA,TGTGCCAGCAGCAGAAGGGCCGGCGAGCAGTACTTC,CASSRRAGEQYF
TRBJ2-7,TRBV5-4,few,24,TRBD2,TGTGCCAGCAGCTTGAAGCACCGGACTAGCGGGCCGCAACCAGGGGGCGGTAAGGCCTACGAGCAGTACTTC,CASSLKHRTSGPQPGGGKAYEQYF
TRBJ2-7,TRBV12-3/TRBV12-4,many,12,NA,TGTGCCAGCAGGCCGGACAGTGACGAGCAGTACTTC,CASRPDSDEQYF
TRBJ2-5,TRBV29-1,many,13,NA,TGCAGCGTTGTACTAGGAGGGGAAGAGACCCAGTACTTC,CSVVLGGEETQYF
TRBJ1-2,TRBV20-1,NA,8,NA,TGCAGTGCTCCCGGCTACACCTTC,CSAPGYTF
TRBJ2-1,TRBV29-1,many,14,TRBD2,TGCAGCGTTGAAATACTAGCGGTATACAATGAGCAGTTCTTC,CSVEILAVYNEQFF
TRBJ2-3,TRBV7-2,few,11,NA,TGTGCCAGCAGCCCCTTAGAGGCGCAGTATTTT,CASSPLEAQYF
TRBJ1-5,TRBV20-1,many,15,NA,TGCAGTGCTAGTCGAGGAGGGTATAGCAATCAGCCCCAGCATTTT,CSASRGGYSNQPQHF
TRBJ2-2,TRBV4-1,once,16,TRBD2,TGCGCCAGCAGCGTCGGGGGACTACGGAACACCGGGGAGCTGTTTTTT,CASSVGGLRNTGELFF
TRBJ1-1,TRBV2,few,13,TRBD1,TGTGCCAGCAGGAGGACAGGGGCCCCTGAAGCTTTCTTT,CASRRTGAPEAFF
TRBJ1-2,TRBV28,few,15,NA,TGTGCCAGCAGTTTCCCCGGAGGAGCCAACTATGGCTACACCTTC,CASSFPGGANYGYTF
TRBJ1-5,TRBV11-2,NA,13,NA,TGTGCCAGCAGCTTAGATGGAGTCCAGCCCCAGCATTTT,CASSLDGVQPQHF
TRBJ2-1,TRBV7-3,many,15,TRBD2,TGTGCCAGCAGCAAACGGGGACTAGCGACCGATGAGCAGTTCTTC,CASSKRGLATDEQFF
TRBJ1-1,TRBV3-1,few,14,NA,TGTGCCAGCAGCCCCTCCCCCGGACGGACTGAAGCTTTCTTT,CASSPSPGRTEAFF
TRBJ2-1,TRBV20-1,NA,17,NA,TGCAGTGCTAGAGATGCTCAGGGGAAGTCTTCCTACAATGAGCAGTTCTTC,CSARDAQGKSSYNEQFF
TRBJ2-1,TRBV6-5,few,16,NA,TGTGCCAGCAGATCCCCGGGGAGGAATGTAGGTCATGAGCAGTTCTTC,CASRSPGRNVGHEQFF